The rows below give T cell receptor beta chains drawn from one sample of a study of blood T cell repertoires in COVID-19. Repertoires were generated with immunoSEQ multiplex PCR, while TCRdb's copy carries only in-frame clones and drops some. The top ten hold roughly 2% of the sample, which has about 400,000 clones, 88% seen once. Material for sequencing was PBMCs or T cells enriched from blood (not recorded which). Source of these receptors: a woman in her forties with acute COVID-19. Both conserved end residues are part of each CDR3. Some rows have no size entry. The others give once, few or many, or a class for an expanded clone.

len | abundance | j_gene | v_gene | CDR3aa
13 | - | TRBJ2-2 | TRBV27 | CASSPRITGELFF
13 | - | TRBJ2-3 | TRBV18 | CASSPLLADTQYF
15 | - | TRBJ1-1 | TRBV9 | CASNPEGVVGTEAFF
12 | - | TRBJ2-6 | TRBV3-1/TRBV3-2 | CAGSTGANVLTF
13 | once | TRBJ2-3 | TRBV5-5 | CASSPYAGGTQYF
17 | once | TRBJ1-2 | TRBV4-1 | CASSQEGWPGGVGGYTF
13 | - | TRBJ1-4 | TRBV6-1 | CASSDRINEKLFF
13 | - | TRBJ2-7 | TRBV5-1 | CASSLEPSREQYF
14 | - | TRBJ1-1 | TRBV6-5 | CASSFQGARTEAFF
14 | few | TRBJ1-5 | TRBV3-1/TRBV3-2 | CASSQTGEYQPQHF
13 | - | TRBJ2-1 | TRBV12-5 | CASGLEGAREQFF
13 | - | TRBJ2-1 | TRBV19 | CASSGLNYNEQFF
14 | - | TRBJ1-2 | TRBV5-3 | CARSLRWQGYGYTF
17 | - | TRBJ2-2 | TRBV2 | CASSEGRTSGFTGELFF
12 | once | TRBJ1-2 | TRBV11-2 | CASRYLSRGYTF
13 | - | TRBJ2-3 | TRBV5-4 | CASSLIGTDTQYF
16 | - | TRBJ2-6 | TRBV2 | CASSEGRFSGANVLTF
14 | - | TRBJ2-7 | TRBV27 | CASRLGTETYEQYF
15 | few | TRBJ1-1 | TRBV30 | CAWSGGYRGNTEAFF
14 | - | TRBJ1-2 | TRBV24-1 | CATSDPYKDSGYTF
12 | - | TRBJ1-2 | TRBV5-1 | CASSFLGDGYTF
14 | - | TRBJ1-2 | TRBV5-4 | CASSLEAGYYGYTF
15 | - | TRBJ2-7 | TRBV4-2 | CASSQDGTATYEQYF
16 | - | TRBJ1-3 | TRBV18 | CASSPRVSEAGNTIYF
16 | - | TRBJ2-3 | TRBV5-4 | CASSHRLAGSTDTQYF
14 | - | TRBJ2-1 | TRBV30 | CAWSAGTGYNEQFF
15 | once | TRBJ2-5 | TRBV7-9 | CASSPVRGVQETQYF
12 | - | TRBJ2-1 | TRBV6-5 | CAALDSYNEQFF
11 | once | TRBJ2-1 | TRBV2 | CASSVEKRQFF
11 | - | TRBJ1-1 | TRBV11-2 | CASSSYTEAFF
12 | - | TRBJ1-2 | TRBV3-1/TRBV3-2 | CASSQRGGSYTF
16 | - | TRBJ2-1 | TRBV9 | CASSVTLAGVYNEQFF
12 | - | TRBJ1-4 | TRBV3-1/TRBV3-2 | CASSAYNEKLFF
14 | - | TRBJ2-7 | TRBV5-1 | CASSTHGQGTEQYF
10 | - | TRBJ1-6 | TRBV12-5 | CATLNSPLHF